One and the same sample provided the 20 T cell receptor beta chains below, sequenced in a study of blood T cell repertoires in COVID-19. The assay was immunoSEQ multiplex PCR, and TCRdb's table has in-frame clones only and misses some. The sample records 62,000 or so clones, 89% being singletons. Sequencing was performed on peripheral blood. Every receptor here comes from a man aged 45 to 65 with active COVID-19.

The chain carries TRBV19 and TRBJ2-3, with TRBD1 identical over 9 bases. V was pared by 1 base and J by 1 base, with 3 bases of the junction left unmatched. Germline-derived CDR1 and CDR2 are LNHDA and SQIVND (reference sequence). This CDR3 contains 16 residues. In DNA, the CDR3 is TGTGCCAGTAGTATAGTCACAGGGGGCGGCACAGATACGCAGTATTTT. Translated, it gives CASSIVTGGGTDTQYF.

The rearrangement uses TRBV5-5 and TRBJ2-2; D is uncertain. With 4 bases removed from V and 4 bases from J, the gap between germline ends came to 8 bases. Germline V gives CDR1 SGHKS, CDR2 YYEKEE (reference sequence). The CDR3 consists of 13 residues. The CDR3 DNA reads TGTGCCAGCAGCGTGTGGGCCACCGGGGAGCTGTTTTTT. Its translation is CASSVWATGELFF.

V gene TRBV2 combines with J gene TRBJ1-1, with no clear D. Trimming took off 4 bases at V and 2 bases at J, with 8 bases between the two ends. Germline V gene data show CDR1 as SNHLY and CDR2 as FYNNEI. This CDR3 comprises 13 residues. The CDR3 region is CASSVNRNTEAFF. The DNA for the CDR3 is TGTGCCAGCAGTGTAAACAGAAACACTGAAGCTTTCTTT.

The chain recombines TRBV7-2 with TRBJ2-2; D unresolved. Per the germline V gene, CDR1 is SGHTA and CDR2 is FQGNSA. The CDR3 extends over 13 amino acids. V lost 2 bases, J lost 5 bases, and 6 bases lay in between. The CDR3 reads CASSLRTTGELFF. CDR3 nucleotide sequence: TGTGCCAGCAGCTTACGTACTACCGGGGAGCTGTTTTTT.

V is TRBV10-3 and J is TRBJ1-1; D ambiguous. The CDR3 contains 13 residues. The V and J ends lost 7 bases and 1 base respectively, with 10 bases between them. Germline V gives CDR1 ENHRY, CDR2 SYGVKD. The CDR3 protein is CAITRTGNTEAFF. DNA of the CDR3: TGTGCCATCACTCGGACTGGGAACACTGAAGCTTTCTTT.

This clone appeared a few times. The chain combines TRBV5-1 with TRBJ1-6; 7 bases match TRBD1. V shed 0 bases, J shed 9 bases, and the junction held 6 bases outside the gene matches. The CDR3 covers 15 residues. Per germline, CDR1 SGHRS and CDR2 YFSETQ. Here the CDR3 DNA reads TGCGCCAGCAGCTTGGACGGACAGGAGACTTCACCCCTCCACTTT. It codes for CASSLDGQETSPLHF.

The CDR3 DNA reads TGTGCCAGCAGGCAACAGGGGAGAGGCAATCAGCCCCAGCATTTT. This translates into CASRQQGRGNQPQHF. This chain joins TRBV6-6 and TRBJ1-5, with 7 bases aligning to TRBD1. Trimming at V came to 6 bases and at J to 2 bases, leaving 7 bases not matched to a gene. The CDR3 covers 15 residues. Looked up from germline, CDR1 is MNHNY and CDR2 is SVGAGI (reference sequence).

CDR3 sequence (DNA): TGTGCCAGCAGTTACTCTGGAGATATTTCGAACACCGGGGAGCTGTTTTTT. This sequence encodes CASSYSGDISNTGELFF. This chain links TRBV6-2 or TRBV6-3 with TRBJ2-2; no clear D. The CDR3 loop spans 17 amino acids. Between the trimmed V and J ends, which lost 0 bases and 0 bases, there was a span of 11 bases. Germline CDR1 MNHEY, CDR2 SVGEGT.

The chain uses TRBV5-1 and TRBJ1-5; D perhaps matches TRBD1 (5 bases). The ends were cut back, 3 bases at V and 1 base at J, with 11 bases in the middle. The germline CDR1 and CDR2 sequences are SGHRS and YFSETQ. This CDR3 spans 15 amino acids. Here the CDR3 DNA reads TGCGCCAGCAGCTACCTGGGGGGGAGCAATCAGCCCCAGCATTTT. This encodes CASSYLGGSNQPQHF.

The chain joins TRBV18 to TRBJ1-1; possibly TRBD1 for D (6 bases). V shed 1 base and J shed 0 bases, with 12 bases lying between them. Germline assignment: CDR1 KGHSH and CDR2 LQKENI. The length of the CDR3 is 16 residues. The CDR3 loop is CASSPLLGQLNTEAFF. The CDR3 DNA reads as TGTGCCAGCTCACCACTATTGGGACAACTGAACACTGAAGCTTTCTTT.

The V call is TRBV7-2, the J call TRBJ1-6; tentative D call: TRBD1 (6 bases). Trimming stripped 4 bases from V and 8 bases from J, with 15 bases between. Germline loops: CDR1 SGHTA, CDR2 FQGNSA. This CDR3 has 15 amino acids. The CDR3 reads CASSSTSAGDSPLHF. The CDR3 DNA reads TGTGCCAGCAGCTCCACATCGGCAGGGGATTCACCCCTCCACTTT.

J is TRBJ2-1 and V is TRBV6-1; D might be TRBD1 (5 bases). CDR1 is MNHNS and CDR2 is SASEGT in the germline V gene. Trimming left V 2 bases short and J 9 bases short, with 8 bases between. This CDR3 region has 12 residues. CDR3 amino acids: CASSEQGFEQFF. The CDR3 nucleotides read TGTGCCAGCAGTGAACAGGGTTTTGAGCAGTTCTTC.

This clone has only one observation. This chain connects TRBV4-1 to TRBJ2-2, with 12 bases that match TRBD1. Germline CDR1 reads MGHRA; CDR2 reads YSYEKL. The J segment lost 3 bases and the V segment lost 4 bases, leaving 3 bases of the junction unmatched. The CDR3 has 16 amino acids. This chain's CDR3 is CASSRRDRGHTGELFF. The CDR3 coding sequence is TGCGCCAGCAGCCGCCGGGACAGGGGGCACACCGGGGAGCTGTTTTTT.

The chain recombines TRBV24-1 with TRBJ2-1; D may be TRBD1 (5 bases). V was shortened by 3 bases and J by 9 bases, with 14 bases between the two germline ends. Germline V CDR1 and CDR2: KGHDR, SFDVKD. The CDR3 length is 14 residues. In DNA form, the CDR3 reads TGTGCCACCAGTGATCCCGCCAGGGTGGGTGAGCAGTTCTTC. This gives the protein CATSDPARVGEQFF.

The chain is built from TRBV2 and TRBJ2-2; 12 nucleotides align to TRBD1. Germline trimming cut 6 bases from V and 6 bases from J; bases unmatched to any gene: 8. The CDR3 covers 16 residues. Germline CDR1 is SNHLY and CDR2 is FYNNEI. Here the CDR3 DNA reads TGTGCCAGCAGCCCCCCCGGGACAGGGGGCTCCGGGGAGCTGTTTTTT. This translates into CASSPPGTGGSGELFF.

The rearrangement links TRBV5-4 to TRBJ2-2; D is perhaps TRBD2 (5 bases). Germline loops: CDR1 SGHNT, CDR2 YYREEE (reference sequence). With 1 base removed from V and 1 base from J, the gap between germline ends came to 8 bases. This CDR3 contains 15 residues. Here the CDR3 reads CASSLWAGNTGELFF. As DNA, the CDR3 is TGTGCCAGCAGCTTGTGGGCGGGGAACACCGGGGAGCTGTTTTTT.

CDR3 in DNA: TGTGCCAGCAGCTTACGCGGGCCGAGCTCCTACGAGCAGTACTTC. Translated, it gives CASSLRGPSSYEQYF. This chain uses TRBV7-2 with TRBJ2-7; weak D call: TRBD2 (5 bases). CDR3 length: 15 amino acids. V was cut by 2 bases and J by 0 bases, with 11 bases left in between. CDR1 is SGHTA and CDR2 is FQGNSA in the germline V gene.

CDR3 coding DNA: TGTGCCAGCAGCTTAGGCAGGGCTGGAGGCAATCAGCCCCAGCATTTT. Translating it yields CASSLGRAGGNQPQHF. V gene TRBV11-2 combines with J gene TRBJ1-5; D might be TRBD1 (5 bases). This CDR3 contains 16 residues. Between the trimmed V and J ends, which lost 1 base and 2 bases, there was a span of 12 bases. Germline-derived CDR1 and CDR2 are SGHAT and FQNNGV.

This chain connects TRBV7-9 to TRBJ2-3; D gene uncertain. V lost 3 bases and J lost 4, with 11 bases in between. This CDR3 has 14 residues. The germline V gene encodes CDR1 SEHNR and CDR2 FQNEAQ (reference sequence). In DNA, the CDR3 is TGTGCCAGCAGCTTCGGTGAAAAACCAGATACGCAGTATTTT. This encodes CASSFGEKPDTQYF.

The V gene is TRBV6-6, the J gene TRBJ1-2, with 10 bases identical to TRBD1. The CDR3 loop spans 15 amino acids. The V segment lost 4 bases and the J segment 4 bases; nucleotides outside the gene matches: 6. Germline-derived CDR1 and CDR2 are MNHNY and SVGAGI (reference sequence). The CDR3 DNA sequence: TGTGCCAGCAGTTCCCGGGACAGGGGAGTCTATGGCTACACCTTC. Protein: CASSSRDRGVYGYTF.